Presented here are 24 T cell receptor gamma chains from one specimen sequenced in a study of gammadelta T cells in human blood. TCRdb used CATT to re-call clones from the RT-PCR reads. In the table there are more than 400 gamma-chain clones, over 9.5% of which are singletons. The sequenced sample was non-Vgamma9Vdelta2 gamma-delta T cells from infant blood. Every receptor here comes from a human donor.

Relative to its sample, this clone is large. This chain links TRGV2 with TRGJ1 or TRGJ2. CDR1 EGSNGY and CDR2 YDSYNSKV come from the germline V gene. The trim removed 1 base at V and 2 bases at J, leaving 8 bases unmatched. CDR3 length: 15 residues. CDR3 protein: CATWDGPQDYYKKLF. Written as DNA, the CDR3 is TGTGCCACCTGGGACGGTCCCCAGGATTATTATAAGAAACTCTTT.

This clone rates as medium-sized (0.01 to 0.1%). This chain joins TRGV2 and TRGJ1 or TRGJ2. This CDR3 region has 15 residues. Per germline, CDR1 EGSNGY and CDR2 YDSYNSKV. The trim removed 0 bases at V and 12 bases at J, leaving 17 bases unmatched. CDR3 sequence: CATWDGPQWGKRKLF. The CDR3 DNA reads as TGTGCCACCTGGGACGGGCCCCAATGGGGTAAGAGGAAACTCTTT.

This clone is judged large. This chain uses TRGV4 with TRGJ1 or TRGJ2. CDR3 length: 11 residues. The J segment lost 12 bases and the V segment lost 1 base, leaving 6 bases of the junction unmatched. The V gene's germline CDR1 is EGSTGY and CDR2 YDSYTSSV. The CDR3 reads CATWDGLRKLF. The CDR3 region has the DNA TGTGCCACCTGGGATGGACTTAGGAAACTCTTT.

This clone is labeled as large. V usage is TRGV5 and J usage is TRGJ1 or TRGJ2. Germline values: CDR1 VINAFY, CDR2 YDVSNSKD. This CDR3 is built from 13 residues. V gave up 0 bases and J gave up 7 bases; unmatched junction bases: 6. CDR3 residues: CATWDRHIYKKLF. The CDR3 DNA reads TGTGCCACCTGGGACAGGCATATATATAAGAAACTCTTT.

In this sample, this clone is large. The J gene is TRGJ1 or TRGJ2, the V gene TRGV3. Trimming took 0 bases from V and 0 from J; bases not matched to a gene: 5. Germline V gene lookup returns CDR1 VTNTFY and CDR2 YDVSTARD (reference sequence). The length of the CDR3 is 15 residues. This CDR3 is CATWDRSPNYYKKLF. CDR3 DNA sequence: TGTGCCACCTGGGACAGGTCCCCGAATTATTATAAGAAACTCTTT.

By sample fraction, this clone is large (0.1 to 1%). V gene TRGV3 combines with J gene TRGJ1 or TRGJ2. Germline V gene sequence: CDR1 VTNTFY, CDR2 YDVSTARD (reference sequence). V trimming: 0 bases; J trimming: 6 bases; junction bases outside the gene matches: 11. The CDR3 length is 15 residues. The DNA of the CDR3 is TGTGCCACCTGGGACAGGGGGTGGTTGGGTTATAAGAAACTCTTT. It encodes CATWDRGWLGYKKLF.

This clone is labeled as large. The rearrangement links TRGV5 to TRGJ1 or TRGJ2. V lost 1 base to trimming and J lost 10 bases; unmatched junction nucleotides: 4. This CDR3 is 11 amino acids long. Germline V gives CDR1 VINAFY, CDR2 YDVSNSKD. The DNA of the CDR3 is TGTGCCACCTGGGACAGATTCAAGAAACTCTTT. Its protein product is CATWDRFKKLF.

This clone is classed as medium-sized. This chain links TRGV8 with TRGJP1. V lost 9 bases to trimming and J lost 12 bases; unmatched junction nucleotides: 7. This CDR3 is built from 10 residues. The V gene's germline CDR1 is VENAVY and CDR2 YDSYNSRV. This CDR3 reads CATGIRFKIF. Written as DNA, the CDR3 is TGTGCCACCGGGATCAGGTTCAAGATATTT.

This clone is categorized as large (0.1 to 1%). The chain couples TRGV10 to TRGJ1 or TRGJ2. TRGV10 is identified as an open reading frame with a role that is uncertain. The V and J ends lost 8 bases and 8 bases, in that order; junction bases with no gene match: 4. The CDR3 extends over 10 amino acids. The CDR3 loop reads CAAWGDKKLF. The CDR3 nucleotides are TGTGCTGCGTGGGGAGATAAGAAACTCTTT.

This clone is large by share. The chain recombines TRGV3 with TRGJP2. The germline V gene encodes CDR1 VTNTFY and CDR2 YDVSTARD (reference sequence). The ends lost 0 bases at V and 2 bases at J; junction bases unmatched: 3. The CDR3 has 15 residues. CDR3 sequence (DNA): TGTGCCACCTGGGACAGGCGGAGTAGTGATTGGATCAAGACGTTT. Its translation is CATWDRRSSDWIKTF.

This clone ranks as medium-sized (0.01 to 0.1%). The chain recombines TRGV9 with TRGJ1 or TRGJ2. V gave up 3 bases and J gave up 3 bases; unmatched junction bases: 2. Germline lookup yields CDR1 GITISATS and CDR2 ISYDGTV (reference sequence). The CDR3 consists of 12 residues. The CDR3 spells CALWESYYKKLF. DNA for the CDR3: TGTGCCTTGTGGGAGTCTTATTATAAGAAACTCTTT.

This clone qualifies as large (0.1 to 1%). The genes are TRGV10 and TRGJ1 or TRGJ2. TRGV10 is an open reading frame, and its role is uncertain. The CDR3 has 9 amino acids. J lost 10 bases, V lost 11 bases, and 6 bases had no gene match. CDR3 sequence reads: CAAGSKKLF. CDR3 bases: TGTGCTGCGGGATCGAAGAAACTCTTT.

This clone is labeled large (0.1 to 1%). The rearrangement links TRGV3 to TRGJ1 or TRGJ2. V gave up 2 bases and J gave up 3 bases; unmatched junction bases: 10. CDR3 size: 15 residues. The germline gives CDR1 VTNTFY, CDR2 YDVSTARD (reference sequence). CDR3 amino acids: CATWDKEEGYYKKLF. The DNA of the CDR3 is TGTGCCACCTGGGACAAAGAAGAGGGTTATTATAAGAAACTCTTT.

On this clone: The junction and the germline gene differ at one end; a read error may be behind it. This specimen includes other DNA sequences encoding the same CDR3. V gene TRGV9 combines with J gene TRGJP. Germline CDR1 GITISATS, CDR2 ISYDGTV (reference sequence). The CDR3 covers 16 residues. The CDR3 protein is CALWEVQKLGKKIKVF. In nucleotides, the CDR3 is TGTGCCTTGTGGGAGGTGCAAAAGTTGGGCAAAAAAATCAAGGTATTT.

This rearrangement joins TRGV5 to TRGJ1 or TRGJ2. The CDR3 has 13 amino acids. Germline loops: CDR1 VINAFY, CDR2 YDVSNSKD. Trimming removed 0 bases from V and 7 bases from J; junction bases left unmatched: 6. For the CDR3, the DNA is TGTGCCACCTGGGACAGGCTGTGGTATAAGAAACTCTTT. Protein sequence: CATWDRLWYKKLF.

By proportion, this clone is large. The V and J genes are TRGV8 and TRGJ1 or TRGJ2. Germline V gene data show CDR1 as VENAVY and CDR2 as YDSYNSRV. CDR3 length: 14 amino acids. V shed 5 bases and J 2 bases; nucleotides not matched to a gene: 9. The CDR3 protein is CATWVFTDYYKKLF. CDR3 nucleotides: TGTGCCACCTGGGTCTTTACGGATTATTATAAGAAACTCTTT.

As regards this clone: This probably arose from a read error, given a far larger clone one base away. The V and J genes are TRGV3 and TRGJ1 or TRGJ2. Germline values: CDR1 VTNTFY, CDR2 YDVSTARD (reference sequence). V lost 0 bases, J lost 2 bases, and 10 bases stayed unmatched. The CDR3 contains 16 residues. The CDR3 is CATWDRQSIDYYKKLF. In nucleotides, the CDR3 is TGTGCCACCTGGGACAGGCAGTCGATCGATTATTATAAGAAACTCTTT.

By sample share, this clone is medium-sized. The chain recombines TRGV2 with TRGJ1 or TRGJ2. The CDR3 consists of 12 residues. J gave up 11 bases and V 0 bases, and 7 bases lay outside the gene matches. CDR1 EGSNGY and CDR2 YDSYNSKV come from the germline V gene. This CDR3 reads CATWDGHEEKLF. The CDR3 coding sequence is TGTGCCACCTGGGACGGGCACGAGGAGAAACTCTTT.

This clone qualifies as large. The chain links TRGV5 to TRGJ1 or TRGJ2. This CDR3 is 13 amino acids long. V was clipped by 0 bases and J by 6 bases; unmatched bases: 5. Germline CDR1 and CDR2: VINAFY and YDVSNSKD. The CDR3, as DNA: TGTGCCACCTGGGACAGGCCATCTTATAAGAAACTCTTT. As protein: CATWDRPSYKKLF.

By share, this clone ranks as large. V usage is TRGV9 and J usage is TRGJ1 or TRGJ2. The CDR3 has 13 residues. CDR1 is GITISATS and CDR2 is ISYDGTV in the germline V gene (reference sequence). After removal of 5 bases from V and 0 bases from J, the junction contained 4 bases not matched to a gene. The CDR3 loop reads CALWGSNYYKKLF. The CDR3 nucleotides read TGTGCCTTGTGGGGTTCGAATTATTATAAGAAACTCTTT.

Relative to its sample, this clone is hyperexpanded. The chain uses TRGV2 and TRGJ1 or TRGJ2. The trim removed 0 bases at V and 7 bases at J, leaving 6 bases unmatched. The CDR3 has 13 amino acids. Germline CDR1 EGSNGY, CDR2 YDSYNSKV. The CDR3 nucleotides read TGTGCCACCTGGGACGGGCCGGGGTATAAGAAACTCTTT. Translating gives CATWDGPGYKKLF.

By sample fraction, this clone is hyperexpanded. The rearrangement uses TRGV3 and TRGJ1 or TRGJ2. This CDR3 contains 14 residues. V trimming: 0 bases; J trimming: 0 bases; junction bases outside the gene matches: 2. Germline V gives CDR1 VTNTFY, CDR2 YDVSTARD (reference sequence). The DNA of the CDR3 is TGTGCCACCTGGGACAGGGGGAATTATTATAAGAAACTCTTT. As protein: CATWDRGNYYKKLF.

The V gene is TRGV4, the J gene TRGJ1 or TRGJ2. Germline V CDR1 and CDR2: EGSTGY, YDSYTSSV. The CDR3 covers 13 residues. Unmatched junction bases numbered 3, after V lost 1 base and J lost 3 bases. CDR3 amino acids: CATWDGGYYKKLF. The CDR3 DNA reads as TGTGCCACCTGGGATGGAGGTTATTATAAGAAACTCTTT.

This chain links TRGV5 with TRGJP2. Germline-derived CDR1 and CDR2 are VINAFY and YDVSNSKD. Losses at the gene ends were 0 bases for V and 11 bases for J; bases not matched to a gene: 3. This CDR3 is 12 amino acids long. The CDR3 sequence is CATWDRRWIKTF. The CDR3 DNA is TGTGCCACCTGGGACAGGCGATGGATCAAGACGTTT.